The 6 T cell receptor beta chains given below trace back to one sample, sequenced in a study of T cell responses to AZD1222 COVID-19 vaccine. Profiled with immunoSEQ multiplex PCR; TCRdb holds only in-frame clones, not every one. This sample yields 150,000 to 180,000 clones, of which roughly 90% are seen a single time; over 1.2% belongs to the top ten. Source: peripheral blood, taken 28 days after the second AZD1222 dose. These receptors were taken from an adult who received the AZD1222 COVID-19 vaccine.

The chain carries TRBV18 and TRBJ1-2; 7 bases map to TRBD1. The length of the CDR3 is 14 residues. The V gene's germline CDR1 is KGHSH and CDR2 LQKENI. V shed 6 bases and J 8 bases; nucleotides not matched to a gene: 12. CDR3: CASSVDRVERGYTF. The CDR3 coding sequence is TGTGCCAGCTCCGTAGACAGGGTCGAAAGAGGCTACACCTTC.

The chain couples TRBV6-1 to TRBJ1-5; D may be TRBD1 (6 bases). The CDR3 is 13 residues long. Germline CDR1 reads MNHNS; CDR2 reads SASEGT. The germline V and J ends were trimmed by 1 base and 9 bases, with 10 bases remaining between them. This CDR3 is CASSEVQTGPQHF. CDR3 DNA: TGTGCCAGCAGTGAAGTACAGACAGGGCCCCAGCATTTT.

The gene calls are TRBV4-1 and TRBJ2-2; 7 bases are a match to TRBD1. The CDR3 sequence is 16 residues long. Per germline, CDR1 MGHRA and CDR2 YSYEKL. Losses at the gene ends were 4 bases for V and 1 base for J; bases not matched to a gene: 6. In DNA form, the CDR3 reads TGCGCCAGCAGCCCTGAAAACAGGGGGAACACCGGGGAGCTGTTTTTT. It specifies CASSPENRGNTGELFF.

The V call is TRBV19, the J call TRBJ2-1; TRBD2 is a possible D gene (5 bases). Looked up from germline, CDR1 is LNHDA and CDR2 is SQIVND (reference sequence). This CDR3 has 17 residues. Trimming removed 7 bases from V and 0 bases from J, with 19 bases in between. CDR3 DNA: TGTGCCAGTAACCCCCGGACTGGGAGTAGCTCCTACAATGAGCAGTTCTTC. Amino acid sequence: CASNPRTGSSSYNEQFF.

J is TRBJ2-1 and V is TRBV10-3; 7 nucleotides match TRBD2. V was pared by 8 bases and J by 2 bases, with 3 bases of the junction left unmatched. Germline values: CDR1 ENHRY, CDR2 SYGVKD. The CDR3 consists of 13 residues. In DNA form, the CDR3 reads TGTGCCATCCGACTAGCCCCCTACAATGAGCAGTTCTTC. Residues: CAIRLAPYNEQFF.

The chain has TRBV4-1 and TRBJ1-3; D is uncertain. This CDR3 is 12 amino acids long. V was pared by 5 bases and J by 8 bases, with 10 bases between. Germline CDR1 and CDR2: MGHRA and YSYEKL. This CDR3 reads CASSSHGDTIYF. The DNA of the CDR3 is TGCGCCAGCAGCTCCCACGGGGACACCATATATTTT.